A selection of T cell receptor beta chains follows, all from one sample in a study of shared clonotypes between healthy human individuals. Using immunoSEQ multiplex PCR, the repertoire was profiled, and TCRdb retains in-frame clones only, with some absent. This sample has roughly 2.1 million clones, with about 93% found just once. Sequencing was performed on naive CD8+ T cells from PBMCs. The receptors stem from a man in his late teens or twenties in good health. Some clones in this sample may be carry-over from other donors' samples. Each CDR3 is given without its conserved first and last residue. Fields, in order: J gene, V gene, CDR3 protein.

j_call: TRBJ2-1
v_call: TRBV10-3
cdr3_aa: AISGRGGNEQF

j_call: TRBJ2-7
v_call: TRBV29-1
cdr3_aa: SVVAGGMYEQY

j_call: TRBJ2-2
v_call: TRBV14
cdr3_aa: ASSQSRQGLAGELF

j_call: TRBJ2-1
v_call: TRBV4-2
cdr3_aa: ASSQDLASGSYNEQF

j_call: TRBJ2-7
v_call: TRBV4-3
cdr3_aa: ASSQEGGRGEYEQY

j_call: TRBJ2-2
v_call: TRBV7-9
cdr3_aa: ASSSGLAGVDTGELF

j_call: TRBJ2-5
v_call: TRBV9
cdr3_aa: ASSVGGGETQY

j_call: TRBJ2-7
v_call: TRBV9
cdr3_aa: ASSVGGDGSYEQY

j_call: TRBJ2-5
v_call: TRBV5-4
cdr3_aa: ASRATSGREETQY

j_call: TRBJ2-1
v_call: TRBV4-3
cdr3_aa: ASSQEWGLAGEVYNEQF

j_call: TRBJ1-1
v_call: TRBV20-1
cdr3_aa: SSGLREAF

j_call: TRBJ2-2
v_call: TRBV28
cdr3_aa: ASSLNPRPTAGELF

j_call: TRBJ2-7
v_call: TRBV4-2
cdr3_aa: ASSQDTETGDPYEQY

j_call: TRBJ2-2
v_call: TRBV11-2
cdr3_aa: ASSLSGSIGELF

j_call: TRBJ2-5
v_call: TRBV27
cdr3_aa: ASSLTVTQETQY

j_call: TRBJ2-7
v_call: TRBV19
cdr3_aa: ASNTGSPAYEQY

j_call: TRBJ2-7
v_call: TRBV13
cdr3_aa: ASSSGLDSYEQY

j_call: TRBJ2-5
v_call: TRBV13
cdr3_aa: ASSPGSSGRETQY

j_call: TRBJ2-7
v_call: TRBV11-2
cdr3_aa: ASSLDKDEQY

j_call: TRBJ2-7
v_call: TRBV25-1
cdr3_aa: ASSEVGTVGEQY

j_call: TRBJ2-7
v_call: TRBV10-3
cdr3_aa: AISEPSGGYEQY

j_call: TRBJ1-2
v_call: TRBV5-6
cdr3_aa: ASGDRGNYGYT

j_call: TRBJ1-5
v_call: TRBV28
cdr3_aa: ASSYYRGLSNQPQH

j_call: TRBJ2-1
v_call: TRBV28
cdr3_aa: ASRPTYLAGQNPPLYNEQF

j_call: TRBJ1-2
v_call: TRBV6-5
cdr3_aa: ASSSLQMGQGHGYT

j_call: TRBJ1-3
v_call: TRBV7-9
cdr3_aa: ASSSGGYLESSGNTIY

j_call: TRBJ1-5
v_call: TRBV27
cdr3_aa: ASGIGNQPQH

j_call: TRBJ2-7
v_call: TRBV27
cdr3_aa: ASRSGTEVPAGLDYEQY

j_call: TRBJ2-3
v_call: TRBV7-6
cdr3_aa: ASSSPLAAGTDTQY

j_call: TRBJ1-1
v_call: TRBV5-4
cdr3_aa: ASSLGQGMNTEAF

j_call: TRBJ1-2
v_call: TRBV19
cdr3_aa: ASSIGQSGYT

j_call: TRBJ1-1
v_call: TRBV2
cdr3_aa: ASSEAGRVEAF

j_call: TRBJ1-1
v_call: TRBV28
cdr3_aa: ASSPRQGRETEAF

j_call: TRBJ2-7
v_call: TRBV15
cdr3_aa: ATSRDRGTGKYEQY

j_call: TRBJ2-1
v_call: TRBV28
cdr3_aa: ASSAPPAGGYNEQF

j_call: TRBJ2-5
v_call: TRBV19
cdr3_aa: ATGIAGLGQETQY

j_call: TRBJ2-7
v_call: TRBV7-2
cdr3_aa: ASSLSVYEQY

j_call: TRBJ1-1
v_call: TRBV28
cdr3_aa: ASSLPTGGNTEAF

j_call: TRBJ2-5
v_call: TRBV29-1
cdr3_aa: SVEEYGQAGRREPQETQY

j_call: TRBJ2-7
v_call: TRBV30
cdr3_aa: AWSVGADEQY

j_call: TRBJ2-1
v_call: TRBV12-5
cdr3_aa: ASGFGGASEQF

j_call: TRBJ2-1
v_call: TRBV7-9
cdr3_aa: ASSLSRSEQF